The entry below gives a single T cell receptor (beta chain) sequence along with its context. Its antigen is not known. Individual cDNA molecules were tagged with unique molecular identifiers, the study reported. TCRdb recomputed calls from the 5' RACE reads with MiXCR, one row per CDR3 protein. The sample consists of more than 45,000 distinct CDR3 sequences, roughly 5.3% of them appearing once. The data stem from a study of early T cells in non-severe SARS-CoV-2 infection. Across the study: RNA in bulk from unsorted whole blood was sequenced, and chains were unpaired.

CDR1 and CDR2 from the germline V gene are SGHVS and FQNEAQ. CDR3 length: 14 residues. The ends lost 9 bases at V and 0 bases at J; junction bases unmatched: 3. Study-wide points: Matching with VDJdb favored anti-spike CD8 responses (missing private and CD4 specificities).

This sequence was found in an adult who was a healthcare worker with PCR-confirmed SARS-CoV-2 infection or an uninfected control (not recorded which). The V call is TRBV7-8, the J call TRBJ2-3; 10 nucleotides match TRBD2. Sample: whole blood. The CDR3 protein is CASTLAGSTDTQYF. For the CDR3, the DNA is TGTGCCAGTACACTAGCGGGGAGCACAGATACGCAGTATTTT.